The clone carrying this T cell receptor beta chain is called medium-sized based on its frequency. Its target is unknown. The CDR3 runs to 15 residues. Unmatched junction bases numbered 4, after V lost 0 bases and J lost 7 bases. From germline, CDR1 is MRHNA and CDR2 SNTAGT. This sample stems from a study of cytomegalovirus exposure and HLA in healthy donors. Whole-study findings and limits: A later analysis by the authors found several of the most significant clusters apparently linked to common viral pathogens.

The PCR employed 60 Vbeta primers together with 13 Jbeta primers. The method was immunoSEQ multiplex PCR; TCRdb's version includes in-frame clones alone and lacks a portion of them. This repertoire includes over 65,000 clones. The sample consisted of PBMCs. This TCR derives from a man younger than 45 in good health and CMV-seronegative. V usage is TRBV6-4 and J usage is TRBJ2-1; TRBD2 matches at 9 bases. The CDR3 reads CASSDSSSGSNEQFF. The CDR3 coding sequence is TGTGCCAGCAGTGACTCGAGTAGCGGGAGTAATGAGCAGTTCTTC.